This TCR beta chain was captured in a study of T-cell memory formation after mild COVID-19. The wider study: TCR clusters mostly belonged to single donors.

This CDR3 has 14 amino acids. The germline CDR1 and CDR2 sequences are MDHEN and SYDVKM. The V gene lost 5 bases and the J gene lost 3 bases, with 11 bases spanning the gap. In TCRdb, the 5' RACE reads were re-called with MiXCR into one record per CDR3 protein. The sample has 300,000 to 400,000 distinct CDR3 sequences, around 28% seen once. Study-level results: Confirmation was lacking for SARS-CoV-2 specificity of second-wave clones that peaked on day 37. The study found balanced CD4/CD8 in clones contracting day 15 to 85 and a CD4+ lean in later expanders.

This clonotype showed up just a few times. Its specificity is unknown. The rearrangement joins TRBV28 to TRBJ2-1, with D unresolved. Material for sequencing was PBMCs or a T cell subset sorted from them (not recorded which). The receptor was isolated from an adult woman who had mild COVID-19 (a few samples of this study predate the infection). Cell type and time point are not known. In DNA form, the CDR3 reads TGTGCCAGCAGTCGCTTTAATGACTACAATGAGCAGTTCTTC. As protein: CASSRFNDYNEQFF.